The T cell receptor (beta chain) under discussion was sequenced for a study of T cell changes during pregnancy in multiple sclerosis. The CDR3 runs 15 residues. Sequencing was performed with immunoSEQ multiplex PCR; in TCRdb, only in-frame clones are kept and a portion is missing. The sample lists fewer than 35,000 clones; approximately 94% were seen once. The TCR comes from a female donor with multiple sclerosis, enrolled in a pregnancy study. The specimen was CD4+ T cells from peripheral blood mononuclear cells, collected after pregnancy. The chain combines TRBV21-1 with TRBJ2-6; TRBD2 is taken as the D call from the table, unchecked against the DNA. TRBV21-1 is a pseudogene locus. The CDR3 sequence is CAILGRASGANVLTF. The CDR3 bases are TGTGCCATCCTGGGGAGAGCCTCTGGGGCCAACGTCCTGACTTTC.